One and the same sample provided the 30 T cell receptor beta chains below, sequenced in a study of OX40 agonist ivuxolimab in advanced cancers. Some clones are missing from TCRdb's copy, which holds only in-frame ones; the method was immunoSEQ multiplex PCR. This sample yields 95,000 to 150,000 clones, of which just under 95% are seen a single time; roughly 0.15% belongs to the top ten. This specimen was CD4+ or CD8+ T cells sorted from blood, taken in a trial of the OX40 agonist ivuxolimab. The receptors shown here come from an adult with an advanced solid tumor such as melanoma, head and neck, liver or kidney cancer.

In nucleotides, the CDR3 is TGTGCCAGCAGCGATCCAGGGGGGTACAATGAGCAGTTCTTC. It translates to CASSDPGGYNEQFF. V and J are TRBV11-2 and TRBJ2-1; D may be TRBD1 (7 bases). Germline assignment: CDR1 SGHAT and CDR2 FQNNGV. Trimming cost V 5 bases and J 4 bases, with 12 bases left between them. The CDR3 is 14 residues long.

The gene calls are TRBV7-6 and TRBJ1-1, with D maybe TRBD1 (5 bases). The CDR3 runs 12 residues. Germline assignment: CDR1 SGHVS and CDR2 FNYEAQ. The germline V and J ends were trimmed by 5 bases and 11 bases, with 15 bases remaining between them. The CDR3 loop reads CASSPGETKAFF. CDR3 bases: TGTGCCAGCAGCCCGGGGGAGACAAAGGCTTTCTTT.

This chain links TRBV2 with TRBJ2-5, with TRBD2 matching over 8 bases. The CDR3 runs to 14 residues. The V segment lost 4 bases and the J segment 4 bases; nucleotides outside the gene matches: 5. Germline assignment: CDR1 SNHLY and CDR2 FYNNEI. As DNA, the CDR3 is TGTGCCAGCAGTGCCGGGGGGGCCGCAGAGACCCAGTACTTC. Translating it yields CASSAGGAAETQYF. Together with reference TRBV2 and TRBJ2-5, the CDR3 gives the full variable domain: EPEVTQTPSHQVTQMGQEVILRCVPISNHLYFYWYRQILGQKVEFLVSFYNNEISEKSEIFDDQFSVERPDGSNFTLKIRSTKLEDSAMYFCASSAGGAAETQYFGPGTRLLVL.

The chain uses TRBV5-1 and TRBJ2-3; D may correspond to TRBD1 or TRBD2 (5 bases each). Looked up from germline, CDR1 is SGHRS and CDR2 is YFSETQ. The V end lost 4 bases, the J end lost 3 bases, and 9 bases lay between the germline ends. This CDR3 is built from 13 residues. This CDR3 is CASSLWGTDTQYF. The CDR3 DNA sequence: TGCGCCAGCAGCCTGTGGGGGACAGATACGCAGTATTTT.

The chain links TRBV5-1 to TRBJ2-2; D is uncertain. CDR3 length equals 15 residues. V lost 4 bases to trimming and J lost 1 base, with 11 bases between them. The germline V gene encodes CDR1 SGHRS and CDR2 YFSETQ. The CDR3 DNA sequence: TGCGCCAGCAGCGTGGGCCACATGAACACCGGGGAGCTGTTTTTT. Translated: CASSVGHMNTGELFF.

The chain has TRBV19 and TRBJ1-4; no firm D call. The germline CDR1 and CDR2 sequences are LNHDA and SQIVND (reference sequence). The ends were cut back, 7 bases at V and 1 base at J, with 13 bases in the middle. CDR3 length: 15 amino acids. The CDR3 sequence: CASKTREGTNEKLFF. As DNA, the CDR3 is TGTGCCAGTAAAACCCGAGAGGGAACTAATGAAAAACTGTTTTTT.

The chain combines TRBV18 with TRBJ2-7; unclear D gene. Germline CDR1 reads KGHSH; CDR2 reads LQKENI. This CDR3 comprises 13 residues. Between the trimmed V and J ends, which lost 2 bases and 7 bases, there was a span of 12 bases. The CDR3 DNA follows: TGTGCCAGCTCACCATCTCTTCCGGAAGAGCAGTACTTC. Translated: CASSPSLPEEQYF.

In nucleotides, the CDR3 is TGTGCCAGCAGCCAAGATCAATGGGTCGGCGAGCAGTACTTC. Its protein is CASSQDQWVGEQYF. The chain has TRBV14 and TRBJ2-7; D is unclear. CDR3 size: 14 residues. Germline CDR1 is SGHDN and CDR2 is FVKESK. Trimming stripped 0 bases from V and 6 bases from J, with 12 bases between. The entire variable domain, with the rest obtained from reference TRBV14 and TRBJ2-7, is as follows: EAGVTQFPSHSVIEKGQTVTLRCDPISGHDNLYWYRRVMGKEIKFLLHFVKESKQDESGMPNNRFLAERTGGTYSTLKVQPAELEDSGVYFCASSQDQWVGEQYFGPGTRLTVT.

About this clone itself: Other DNA sequences in this sample translate to the same CDR3. V gene TRBV7-2 combines with J gene TRBJ2-3, with D possibly TRBD2 on 6 matching bases. This CDR3 has 15 residues. CDR1 SGHTA and CDR2 FQGNSA come from the germline V gene. The V and J ends lost 1 base and 0 bases respectively, with 8 bases between them. In DNA form, the CDR3 reads TGTGCCAGCAGCTTAGGCGGGACTAGCACAGATACGCAGTATTTT. Protein: CASSLGGTSTDTQYF. The whole variable domain, filled in from reference TRBV7-2 and TRBJ2-3, reads GAGVSQSPSNKVTEKGKDVELRCDPISGHTALYWYRQSLGQGLEFLIYFQGNSAPDKSGLPSDRFSAERTGGSVSTLTIQRTQQEDSAVYLCASSLGGTSTDTQYFGPGTRLTVL.

The rearrangement links TRBV5-6 to TRBJ1-6, with D hard to call. The germline V and J ends were trimmed by 0 bases and 7 bases, with 14 bases remaining between them. Germline V CDR1 and CDR2: SGHDT, YYEEEE. This CDR3 is built from 16 residues. CDR3 sequence: CASSLAVGPRNSPLHF. DNA of the CDR3: TGTGCCAGCAGCTTGGCGGTCGGGCCTAGGAATTCACCCCTCCACTTT.

This clone was seen once. This sequence joins TRBV7-2 and TRBJ2-2; D remains ambiguous. V was cut by 5 bases and J by 4 bases, with 5 bases left in between. The germline V gene has CDR1 SGHTA and CDR2 FQGNSA. The CDR3 consists of 12 residues. The CDR3 spells CASSLRTGELFF. As DNA, the CDR3 is TGTGCCAGCAGCCTTCGCACCGGGGAGCTGTTTTTT.

The chain links TRBV28 to TRBJ1-5; no definite D call. Deletions cut 3 bases from V and 5 bases from J, with 11 bases between. This CDR3 has 14 residues. Per the germline V gene, CDR1 is MDHEN and CDR2 is SYDVKM. CDR3 in amino acids: CASSLEAHDQPQHF. The CDR3 bases are TGTGCCAGCAGTTTGGAGGCCCACGATCAGCCCCAGCATTTT.

The rearrangement joins TRBV5-4 to TRBJ2-2; D might be TRBD2 (5 bases). V was shortened by 4 bases and J by 2 bases, with 9 bases between the two germline ends. The CDR3 contains 14 residues. The germline gives CDR1 SGHNT, CDR2 YYREEE (reference sequence). CDR3 bases: TGTGCCAGCAGCCAGGCGGGTAACACCGGGGAGCTGTTTTTT. The encoded protein is CASSQAGNTGELFF. The full variable domain, with the rest looked up from reference TRBV5-4 and TRBJ2-2, is ETGVTQSPTHLIKTRGQQVTLRCSSQSGHNTVSWYQQALGQGPQFIFQYYREEENGRGNFPPRFSGLQFPNYSSELNVNALELDDSALYLCASSQAGNTGELFFGEGSRLTVL.

This chain uses TRBV7-9 with TRBJ2-5, with TRBD2 matching over 10 bases. Germline CDR1 SEHNR, CDR2 FQNEAQ (reference sequence). V was pared by 3 bases and J by 2 bases, with 6 bases of the junction left unmatched. The CDR3 runs to 16 residues. CDR3 nucleotides: TGTGCCAGCAGCTTCCTAGCGGGAGTAGGGCAAGAGACCCAGTACTTC. Its protein is CASSFLAGVGQETQYF.

The table lists this clone with a few counts. This chain links TRBV28 with TRBJ1-5; D call uncertain. The germline V gene has CDR1 MDHEN and CDR2 SYDVKM. V was cut by 8 bases and J by 2 bases, with 7 bases left in between. The CDR3 is 12 residues long. The CDR3 DNA is TGTGCCAGCCTAGTGGGCAATCAGCCCCAGCATTTT. Amino acid sequence: CASLVGNQPQHF.

V is TRBV9 and J is TRBJ1-5; maybe TRBD1 (5 bases). Germline CDR1 is SGDLS and CDR2 is YYNGEE. The germline V and J ends were trimmed by 0 bases and 2 bases, with 9 bases remaining between them. The CDR3 sequence is 15 residues long. CDR3 nucleotides: TGTGCCAGCAGCGTAGCGGGGGAAGGCAATCAGCCCCAGCATTTT. Encoded protein: CASSVAGEGNQPQHF. The variable domain in full, with the rest retrieved from reference TRBV9 and TRBJ1-5, is DSGVTQTPKHLITATGQRVTLRCSPRSGDLSVYWYQQSLDQGLQFLIQYYNGEERAKGNILERFSAQQFPDLHSELNLSSLELGDSALYFCASSVAGEGNQPQHFGDGTRLSIL.

In DNA form, the CDR3 reads TGTGCCAGCAGCTTAGGAAATTCGAACACTGAAGCTTTCTTT. Translating gives CASSLGNSNTEAFF. The V gene is TRBV7-2, the J gene TRBJ1-1, with D uncertain. V was pared by 1 base and J by 1 base, with 7 bases between. The CDR3 is 14 residues long. CDR1 is SGHTA and CDR2 is FQGNSA in the germline V gene. Full variable domain (outside the CDR3, taken from reference TRBV7-2 and TRBJ1-1): GAGVSQSPSNKVTEKGKDVELRCDPISGHTALYWYRQSLGQGLEFLIYFQGNSAPDKSGLPSDRFSAERTGGSVSTLTIQRTQQEDSAVYLCASSLGNSNTEAFFGQGTRLTVV.

This clone was seen once. This chain connects TRBV19 to TRBJ1-2; D remains ambiguous. The V end was cut by 8 bases, the J end by 3 bases, with 13 bases between. This CDR3 has 13 amino acids. CDR1 and CDR2 (germline): LNHDA, SQIVND (reference sequence). The CDR3: CASGQPHHYGYTF. The DNA for the CDR3 is TGTGCCAGTGGCCAGCCGCACCACTATGGCTACACCTTC.

J is TRBJ1-3 and V is TRBV10-1; D ambiguous. V lost 3 bases to trimming and J lost 4 bases, with 4 bases between them. In germline, CDR1 is WNHNN, CDR2 SYGVQD (reference sequence). The CDR3 covers 12 residues. The CDR3 spells CASSDSGNTIYF. Here the CDR3 DNA reads TGCGCCAGCAGTGATTCAGGAAACACCATATATTTT.

This chain uses TRBV6-5 with TRBJ2-7; no clear D gene. Germline values: CDR1 MNHEY, CDR2 SVGAGI. The V end was cut by 5 bases, the J end by 4 bases, with 9 bases between. CDR3 length: 12 amino acids. CDR3 nucleotides: TGTGCCAGCAGTGACCTACGTTACGAGCAGTACTTC. Translated, it gives CASSDLRYEQYF.

The V gene is TRBV7-2, the J gene TRBJ2-5; 7 bases match TRBD2. Germline values: CDR1 SGHTA, CDR2 FQGNSA. The CDR3 totals 13 residues. The ends lost 4 bases at V and 4 bases at J; junction bases unmatched: 3. Here the CDR3 reads CASSWGGRETQYF. The CDR3 DNA reads as TGTGCCAGCAGCTGGGGAGGGAGAGAGACCCAGTACTTC.

This clone was seen a few times. The chain joins TRBV30 to TRBJ1-1; a possible D gene is TRBD1 (5 bases). The length of the CDR3 is 13 residues. The germline V and J ends were trimmed by 4 bases and 4 bases, with 13 bases remaining between them. The V gene's germline CDR1 is GTSNPN and CDR2 SVGIG (reference sequence). The CDR3 region has the DNA TGTGCCTGGAATCCCAGGGCTTTCACTGAAGCTTTCTTT. This translates into CAWNPRAFTEAFF.

The rearrangement links TRBV7-9 to TRBJ1-1, with a possible D match to TRBD1 (6 bases). The CDR3 is made up of 14 amino acids. CDR1 is SEHNR and CDR2 is FQNEAQ in the germline V gene (reference sequence). Trimming pared 3 bases from V and 1 base from J, leaving 9 bases between. CDR3 residues: CASSFHRENTEAFF. In DNA, the CDR3 is TGTGCCAGCAGCTTCCACAGGGAGAACACTGAAGCTTTCTTT. The whole variable domain, remainder taken from reference TRBV7-9 and TRBJ1-1, is DTGVSQNPRHKITKRGQNVTFRCDPISEHNRLYWYRQTLGQGPEFLTYFQNEAQLEKSRLLSDRFSAERPKGSFSTLEIQRTEQGDSAMYLCASSFHRENTEAFFGQGTRLTVV.

The chain has TRBV5-6 and TRBJ2-1, with a tentative D call TRBD2 (5 bases). The V end lost 3 bases, the J end lost 1 base, and 17 bases lay between the germline ends. In germline, CDR1 is SGHDT, CDR2 YYEEEE. The CDR3 sequence is 17 residues long. The CDR3 nucleotides read TGTGCCAGCAGCTCCCGAACCGGGGTGCCTTCCTACAATGAGCAGTTCTTC. It yields the protein CASSSRTGVPSYNEQFF.

The V call is TRBV20-1, the J call TRBJ2-7; D is unresolved. Germline V lookup: CDR1 DFQATT, CDR2 SNEGSKA (reference sequence). Trimming left V 3 bases short and J 7 bases short, with 7 bases between. CDR3 length: 10 amino acids. For the CDR3, the DNA is TGCAGTGCTAGGCCTTTGGAGCAGTACTTC. This encodes CSARPLEQYF.

CDR3 in DNA: TGTGCCAGCAGTCCCTGGACAGGGGGGCATGGCTACACCTTC. This sequence encodes CASSPWTGGHGYTF. This chain uses TRBV27 with TRBJ1-2; 10 bases agree with TRBD1. CDR1 and CDR2 (germline): MNHEY, SMNVEV (reference sequence). J lost 6 bases, V lost 5 bases, and 6 bases had no gene match. The CDR3 is 14 residues long.

The gene calls are TRBV19 and TRBJ2-5; D is unclear. CDR1 is LNHDA, CDR2 SQIVND, per germline (reference sequence). This CDR3 is built from 14 residues. Trimming pared 3 bases from V and 2 bases from J, leaving 10 bases between. The CDR3 reads CASSIGNTQETQYF. Here the CDR3 DNA reads TGTGCCAGTAGTATCGGAAATACTCAAGAGACCCAGTACTTC.

This chain uses TRBV7-2 with TRBJ1-3; D may be TRBD1 (6 bases). CDR1 and CDR2 (germline): SGHTA, FQGNSA. This CDR3 is built from 15 residues. V shed 1 base and J shed 7 bases, with 14 bases lying between them. The CDR3 protein is CASSLGQGRGNTIYF. The DNA of the CDR3 is TGTGCCAGCAGCTTAGGTCAGGGGAGAGGGAACACCATATATTTT.

This clone was seen a single time. Distinct nucleotide sequences in the sample also encode this CDR3. The chain couples TRBV18 to TRBJ2-5; 8 nucleotides line up with TRBD1. The V and J ends lost 5 bases and 4 bases, in that order; junction bases with no gene match: 3. Germline V gene data show CDR1 as KGHSH and CDR2 as LQKENI. This CDR3 spans 13 amino acids. DNA for the CDR3: TGTGCCAGCTCATTAGGACAGGGAGAGACCCAGTACTTC. It is translated as CASSLGQGETQYF.

In its sample, this clone was seen once. Other DNA sequences of this sample code for an identical CDR3. V usage is TRBV11-3 and J usage is TRBJ2-3; possible D gene TRBD2, 5 bases. Germline CDR1 is SGHNT and CDR2 is YENEEA. CDR3 length: 14 residues. Trimming left V 1 base short and J 0 bases short, with 5 bases between. The DNA for the CDR3 is TGTGCCAGCAGCTTAGGCGGGAGCACAGATACGCAGTATTTT. Its protein is CASSLGGSTDTQYF.